These T cell receptor beta chains were read from a single sample in a study of T cell responses to AZD1222 COVID-19 vaccine. TCRdb keeps only in-frame clones here, not all; method: immunoSEQ multiplex PCR. The top ten clones hold around 0.9% of a sample with about 140,000 clones, 80% to 95% of them seen once. This material consisted of peripheral blood, taken on day 0 of MenACWY control vaccination. The receptors derive from an adult in good health. CDR3s include the opening cysteine and the closing phenylalanine or tryptophan. The D gene is left open where the match is weak. Rows may omit the clone size; those that give it use once, few, many or a size class.

17	TRBV2	TRBJ1-5	NA	NA	TGTGCCAGCAGTGAGGAAGGCGGGTGGTCTTTCAATCAGCCCCAGCATTTT	CASSEEGGWSFNQPQHF
14	TRBV6-2/TRBV6-3	TRBJ1-1	once	NA	TGTGCCAGCAGTTACGGTACTATTAACACTGAAGCTTTCTTT	CASSYGTINTEAFF
16	TRBV5-8	TRBJ1-3	NA	NA	TGTGCCAGCAGCTTTCGAACAGGGCGGAATGGAAACACCATATATTTT	CASSFRTGRNGNTIYF
17	TRBV5-5	TRBJ1-4	once	NA	TGTGCCAGCAGCTTGAAGGACGGGACTGCAACTAATGAAAAACTGTTTTTT	CASSLKDGTATNEKLFF
13	TRBV5-6	TRBJ1-1	NA	NA	TGTGCCAGCAGCGCGCACAGGGTAATTGAAGCTTTCTTT	CASSAHRVIEAFF
15	TRBV4-2	TRBJ2-7	NA	TRBD2	TGTGCCAGCAGCCAAGGGCGGGGGAGCTCCTACGAGCAGTACTTC	CASSQGRGSSYEQYF
16	TRBV7-9	TRBJ1-4	NA	NA	TGTGCCAGCAGCCCATTCGACCCGGGACCGAATGAAAAACTGTTTTTT	CASSPFDPGPNEKLFF
15	TRBV28	TRBJ2-5	NA	NA	TGTGCCAGCAGCCGTCCCACACAGGGAACAGAGACCCAGTACTTC	CASSRPTQGTETQYF
14	TRBV27	TRBJ1-6	NA	NA	TGTGCCAGCAGTCCCTCCATCGTCTCTCGGCCCCTCCACTTT	CASSPSIVSRPLHF
14	TRBV5-1	TRBJ2-7	NA	TRBD1	TGCGCCAGCAGCTGGACAGGGCAAGAGGACGAGCAGTACTTC	CASSWTGQEDEQYF
11	TRBV6-5	TRBJ1-5	NA	NA	TGTGCCAGCGGAACAACTCAGCCCCAGCATTTT	CASGTTQPQHF
15	TRBV28	TRBJ2-7	NA	NA	TGTGCCAGCAGTTCGGAGAGCTCCATCTCCTACGAGCAGTACTTC	CASSSESSISYEQYF
14	TRBV15	TRBJ2-3	few	TRBD2	TGTGCCACCAGCAGCGGGAGGGCCACAGATACGCAGTATTTT	CATSSGRATDTQYF
15	TRBV5-1	TRBJ2-7	NA	NA	TGCGCCAGCAGCTTGGCCGGTACCAAAGGGTACGAGCAGTACTTC	CASSLAGTKGYEQYF
15	TRBV24-1	TRBJ2-7	NA	NA	TGTGCCACCAGTCAAGGAGGGGTTAGCTCCTACGAGCAGTACTTC	CATSQGGVSSYEQYF
16	TRBV7-3	TRBJ2-3	NA	NA	TGTGCCAGCAGCCCCGGCAGCAACGTCCCCACAGATACGCAGTATTTT	CASSPGSNVPTDTQYF
16	TRBV5-4	TRBJ2-5	NA	TRBD2	TGTGCCAGCAGCTTAGGGGCTAGCGGGAATGAGGAGACCCAGTACTTC	CASSLGASGNEETQYF
18	TRBV14	TRBJ2-1	NA	TRBD2	TGTGCCAGCAGCCAGCAAATACTAGCGGGCGTTTCCTACAATGAGCAGTTCTTC	CASSQQILAGVSYNEQFF
16	TRBV7-8	TRBJ2-5	NA	NA	TGTGCCAGCAGCTTAGTCCGACAGCCTCAGGGACAGACCCAGTACTTC	CASSLVRQPQGQTQYF